The source of this T cell receptor (beta chain) is a study of blood T cells in healthy people across ages. In this sample, this clonotype turned up a few times. Isolated per sample were at least 6 million PBMCs. CDR3 length equals 12 residues. Germline lookup yields CDR1 MNHEY and CDR2 SMNVEV (reference sequence). Between the trimmed V and J ends, which lost 4 bases and 5 bases, there was a span of 8 bases. Together with a sample-barcoded 5' primer, a J-beta primer mix was included in a second PCR lasting about 7 to 11 cycles. Each single sample gave us at least 2.5 million CDR3-containing paired-end reads. Each CDR3 protein is one row after TCRdb ran MiXCR on the 5' RACE reads. The table records roughly 1 million distinct CDR3 sequences, 20% to 25% of them present only once. These data also formed part of another study, on T cells of mothers and their children.

The sample taken for sequencing was blood. The source of this sequence is a girl aged 2-10 years in good health. The chain has TRBV27 and TRBJ2-5; the D is unclear. The DNA of the CDR3 is TGTGCCAGCAGTTCCCCCGTGGAGACCCAGTACTTC. It translates to CASSSPVETQYF.